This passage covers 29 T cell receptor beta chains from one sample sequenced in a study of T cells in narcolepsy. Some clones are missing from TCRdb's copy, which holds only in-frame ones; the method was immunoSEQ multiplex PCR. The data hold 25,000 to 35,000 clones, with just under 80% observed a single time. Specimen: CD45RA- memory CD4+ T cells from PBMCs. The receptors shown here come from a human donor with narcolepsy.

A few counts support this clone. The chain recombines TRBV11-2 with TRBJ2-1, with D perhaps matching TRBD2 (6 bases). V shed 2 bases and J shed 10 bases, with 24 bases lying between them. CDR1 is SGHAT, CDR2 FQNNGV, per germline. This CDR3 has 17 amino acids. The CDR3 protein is CASSLRIRGASAKEQFF. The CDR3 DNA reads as TGTGCCAGCAGCTTAAGGATCCGCGGGGCTAGCGCAAAAGAGCAGTTCTTC.

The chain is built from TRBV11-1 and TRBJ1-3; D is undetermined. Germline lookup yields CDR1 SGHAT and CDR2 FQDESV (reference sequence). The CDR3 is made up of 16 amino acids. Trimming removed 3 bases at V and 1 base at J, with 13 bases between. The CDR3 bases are TGTGCCAGCAGCTTGTATGGGAAGGATTCTGGAAACACCATATATTTT. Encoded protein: CASSLYGKDSGNTIYF.

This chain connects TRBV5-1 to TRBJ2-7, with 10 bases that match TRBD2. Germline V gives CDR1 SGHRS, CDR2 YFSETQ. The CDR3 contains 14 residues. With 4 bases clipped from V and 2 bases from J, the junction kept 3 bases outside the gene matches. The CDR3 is CASSPGTSAYEQYF. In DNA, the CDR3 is TGCGCCAGCAGCCCTGGGACTAGCGCCTACGAGCAGTACTTC. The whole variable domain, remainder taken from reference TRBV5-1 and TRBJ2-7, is KAGVTQTPRYLIKTRGQQVTLSCSPISGHRSVSWYQQTPGQGLQFLFEYFSETQRNKGNFPGRFSGRQFSNSRSEMNVSTLELGDSALYLCASSPGTSAYEQYFGPGTRLTVT.

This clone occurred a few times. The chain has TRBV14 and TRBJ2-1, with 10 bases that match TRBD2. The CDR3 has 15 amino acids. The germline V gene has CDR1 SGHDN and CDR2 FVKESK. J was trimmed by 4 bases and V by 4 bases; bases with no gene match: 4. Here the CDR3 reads CASSRSGGAYNEQFF. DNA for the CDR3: TGTGCCAGCAGCCGAAGCGGGGGGGCTTACAATGAGCAGTTCTTC. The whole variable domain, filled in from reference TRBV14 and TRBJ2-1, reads EAGVTQFPSHSVIEKGQTVTLRCDPISGHDNLYWYRRVMGKEIKFLLHFVKESKQDESGMPNNRFLAERTGGTYSTLKVQPAELEDSGVYFCASSRSGGAYNEQFFGPGTRLTVL.

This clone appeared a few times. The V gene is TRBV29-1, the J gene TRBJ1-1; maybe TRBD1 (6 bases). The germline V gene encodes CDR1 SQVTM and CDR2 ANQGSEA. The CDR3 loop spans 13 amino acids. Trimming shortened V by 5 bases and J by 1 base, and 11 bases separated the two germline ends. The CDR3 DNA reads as TGCAGCGTTTCCCGGGACAAGAACACTGAAGCTTTCTTT. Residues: CSVSRDKNTEAFF.

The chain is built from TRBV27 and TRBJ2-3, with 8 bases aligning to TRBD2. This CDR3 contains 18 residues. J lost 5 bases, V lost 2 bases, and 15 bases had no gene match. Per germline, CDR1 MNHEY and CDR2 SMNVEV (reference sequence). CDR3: CASSLKGGRSYVQDTQYF. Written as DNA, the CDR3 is TGTGCCAGCAGTTTAAAGGGCGGGAGGTCCTACGTCCAAGATACGCAGTATTTT.

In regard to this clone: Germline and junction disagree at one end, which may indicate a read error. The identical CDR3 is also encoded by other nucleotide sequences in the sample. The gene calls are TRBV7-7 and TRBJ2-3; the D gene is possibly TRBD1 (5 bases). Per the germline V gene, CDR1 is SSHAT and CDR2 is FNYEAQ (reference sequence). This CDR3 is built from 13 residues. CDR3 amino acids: CASSLGVSDTQYF. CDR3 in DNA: TGTGCTAGCAGCTTAGGGGTCTCCGATACGCAGTATTTT.

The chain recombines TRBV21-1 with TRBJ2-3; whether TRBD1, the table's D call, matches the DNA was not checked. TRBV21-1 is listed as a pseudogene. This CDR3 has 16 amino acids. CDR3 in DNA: TGTGCCAGCAGCACCCCTCTAGGCAGGGTTGGGGATACGCAGTATTTT. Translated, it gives CASSTPLGRVGDTQYF.

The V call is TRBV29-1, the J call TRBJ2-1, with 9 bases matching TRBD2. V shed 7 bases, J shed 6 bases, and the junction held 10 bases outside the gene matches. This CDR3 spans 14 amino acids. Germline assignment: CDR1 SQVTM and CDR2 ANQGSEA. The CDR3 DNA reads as TGCAGCGGGGGACCGACTAGCGGCACCAATGAGCAGTTCTTC. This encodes CSGGPTSGTNEQFF.

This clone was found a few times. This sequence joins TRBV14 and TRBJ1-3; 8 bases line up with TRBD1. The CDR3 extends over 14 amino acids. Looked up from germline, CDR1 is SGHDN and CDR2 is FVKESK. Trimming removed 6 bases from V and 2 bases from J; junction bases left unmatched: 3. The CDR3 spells CASRDRGPGNTIYF. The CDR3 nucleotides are TGTGCCAGCAGAGACAGGGGACCTGGAAACACCATATATTTT. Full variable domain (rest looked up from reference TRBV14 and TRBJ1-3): EAGVTQFPSHSVIEKGQTVTLRCDPISGHDNLYWYRRVMGKEIKFLLHFVKESKQDESGMPNNRFLAERTGGTYSTLKVQPAELEDSGVYFCASRDRGPGNTIYFGEGSWLTVV.

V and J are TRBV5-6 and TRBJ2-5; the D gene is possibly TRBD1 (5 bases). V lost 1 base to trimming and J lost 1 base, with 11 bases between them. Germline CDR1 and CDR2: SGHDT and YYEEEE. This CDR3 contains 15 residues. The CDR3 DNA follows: TGTGCCAGCAGCTTGCGTGGCAGGGCCCAAGAGACCCAGTACTTC. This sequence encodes CASSLRGRAQETQYF.

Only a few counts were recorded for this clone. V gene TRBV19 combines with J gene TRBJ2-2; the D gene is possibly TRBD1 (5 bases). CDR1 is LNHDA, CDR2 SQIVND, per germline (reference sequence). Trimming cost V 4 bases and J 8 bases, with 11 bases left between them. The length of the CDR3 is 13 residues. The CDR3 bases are TGTGCCAGTAGTACTGACAGCTGGGGGGAGCTGTTTTTT. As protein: CASSTDSWGELFF.

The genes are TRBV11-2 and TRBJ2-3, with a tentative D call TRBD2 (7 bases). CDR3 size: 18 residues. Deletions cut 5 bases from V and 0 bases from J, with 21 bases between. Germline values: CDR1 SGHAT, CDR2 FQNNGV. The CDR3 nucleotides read TGTGCCAGCAGCAAAAGAAGGGGCGGGGGCGTTAGCACAGATACGCAGTATTTT. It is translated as CASSKRRGGGVSTDTQYF. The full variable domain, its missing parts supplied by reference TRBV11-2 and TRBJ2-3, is EAGVAQSPRYKIIEKRQSVAFWCNPISGHATLYWYQQILGQGPKLLIQFQNNGVVDDSQLPKDRFSAERLKGVDSTLKIQPAKLEDSAVYLCASSKRRGGGVSTDTQYFGPGTRLTVL.

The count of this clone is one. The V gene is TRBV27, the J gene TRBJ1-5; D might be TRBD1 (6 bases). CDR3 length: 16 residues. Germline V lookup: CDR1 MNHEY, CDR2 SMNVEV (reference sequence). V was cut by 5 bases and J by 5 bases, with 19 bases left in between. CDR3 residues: CASSAQGRGFHQPQHF. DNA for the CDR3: TGTGCCAGCAGTGCACAGGGACGGGGGTTCCATCAGCCCCAGCATTTT.

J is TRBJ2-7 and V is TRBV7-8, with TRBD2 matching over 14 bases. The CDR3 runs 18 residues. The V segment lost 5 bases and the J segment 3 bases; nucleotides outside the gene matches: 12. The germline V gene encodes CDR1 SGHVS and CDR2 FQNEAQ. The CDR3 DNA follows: TGTGCCAGCAGCGGAAAGGGACTAGCGGGGGAGAAATTCTACGAGCAGTACTTC. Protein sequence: CASSGKGLAGEKFYEQYF.

The CDR3 bases are TGTGCCAGCTCACCTTCGGTACTGAACACTGAAGCTTTCTTT. It is translated as CASSPSVLNTEAFF. V and J are TRBV18 and TRBJ1-1; D is unclear. Per the germline V gene, CDR1 is KGHSH and CDR2 is LQKENI. This CDR3 contains 14 residues. The germline V and J ends were trimmed by 3 bases and 0 bases, with 8 bases remaining between them.

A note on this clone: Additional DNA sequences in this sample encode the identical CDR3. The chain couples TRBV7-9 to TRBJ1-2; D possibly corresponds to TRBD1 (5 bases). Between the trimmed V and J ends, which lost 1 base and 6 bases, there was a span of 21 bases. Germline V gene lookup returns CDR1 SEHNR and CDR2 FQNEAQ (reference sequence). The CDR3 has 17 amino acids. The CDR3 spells CASSLEGSGGWENGYTF. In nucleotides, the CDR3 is TGTGCCAGCAGCTTAGAGGGTAGTGGGGGTTGGGAGAATGGCTACACCTTC.

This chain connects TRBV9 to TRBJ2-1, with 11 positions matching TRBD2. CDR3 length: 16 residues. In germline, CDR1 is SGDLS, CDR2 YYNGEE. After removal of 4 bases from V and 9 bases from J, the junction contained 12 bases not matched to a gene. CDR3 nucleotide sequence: TGTGCCAGCAGCCCCCACGTGGGGCTAGCGGGGGGTGAGCAGTTCTTC. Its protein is CASSPHVGLAGGEQFF.

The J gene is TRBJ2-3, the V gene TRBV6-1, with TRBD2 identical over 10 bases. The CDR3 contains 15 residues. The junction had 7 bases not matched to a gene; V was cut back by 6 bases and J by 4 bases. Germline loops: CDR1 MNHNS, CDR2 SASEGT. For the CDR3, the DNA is TGTGCCAGCAGGGCTAGCGGGGGCCTAGCAGATACGCAGTATTTT. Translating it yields CASRASGGLADTQYF.

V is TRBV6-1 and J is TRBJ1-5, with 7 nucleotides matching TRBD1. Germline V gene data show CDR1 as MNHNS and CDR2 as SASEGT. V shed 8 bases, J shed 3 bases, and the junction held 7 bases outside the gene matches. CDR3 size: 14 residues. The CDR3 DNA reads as TGTGCCAGCCGGAAGGGACAGAACAATCAGCCCCAGCATTTT. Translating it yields CASRKGQNNQPQHF.

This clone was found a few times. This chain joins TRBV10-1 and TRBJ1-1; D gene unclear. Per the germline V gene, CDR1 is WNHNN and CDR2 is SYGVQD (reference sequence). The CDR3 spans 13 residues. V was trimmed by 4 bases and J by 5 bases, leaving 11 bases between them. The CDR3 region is CASSVKGMTEAFF. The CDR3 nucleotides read TGCGCCAGCAGTGTTAAGGGAATGACTGAAGCTTTCTTT.

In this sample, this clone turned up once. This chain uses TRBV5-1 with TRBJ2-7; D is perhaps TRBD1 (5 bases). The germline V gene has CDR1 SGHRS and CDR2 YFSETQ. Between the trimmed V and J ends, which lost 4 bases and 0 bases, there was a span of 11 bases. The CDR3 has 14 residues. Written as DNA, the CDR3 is TGCGCCAGCAGCCAAAGGACAAACTCCTACGAGCAGTACTTC. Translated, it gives CASSQRTNSYEQYF. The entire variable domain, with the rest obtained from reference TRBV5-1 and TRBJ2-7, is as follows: KAGVTQTPRYLIKTRGQQVTLSCSPISGHRSVSWYQQTPGQGLQFLFEYFSETQRNKGNFPGRFSGRQFSNSRSEMNVSTLELGDSALYLCASSQRTNSYEQYFGPGTRLTVT.

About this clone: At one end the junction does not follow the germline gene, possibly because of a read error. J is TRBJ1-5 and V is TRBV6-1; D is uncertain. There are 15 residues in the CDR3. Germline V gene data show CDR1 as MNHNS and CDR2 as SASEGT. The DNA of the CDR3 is TGTGCCAGCAGAGAAGACCGCTATAGCAATCAGCCCCAGCATTTT. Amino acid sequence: CASREDRYSNQPQHF.

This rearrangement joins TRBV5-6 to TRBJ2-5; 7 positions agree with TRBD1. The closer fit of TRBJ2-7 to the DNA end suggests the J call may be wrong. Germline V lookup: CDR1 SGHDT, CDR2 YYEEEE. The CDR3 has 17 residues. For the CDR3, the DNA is TGTGCCAGCAGCTCGGGACAGATTTCTCAAACATCCTACGAGCAGTACTTC. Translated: CASSSGQISQTSYEQYF.

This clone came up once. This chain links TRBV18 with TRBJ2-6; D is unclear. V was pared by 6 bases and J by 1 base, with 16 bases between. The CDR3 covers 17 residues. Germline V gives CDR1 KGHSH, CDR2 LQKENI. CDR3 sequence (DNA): TGTGCCAGCTCCAAAGGAATGGTTGGGTCTGGGGCCAACGTCCTGACTTTC. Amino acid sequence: CASSKGMVGSGANVLTF.

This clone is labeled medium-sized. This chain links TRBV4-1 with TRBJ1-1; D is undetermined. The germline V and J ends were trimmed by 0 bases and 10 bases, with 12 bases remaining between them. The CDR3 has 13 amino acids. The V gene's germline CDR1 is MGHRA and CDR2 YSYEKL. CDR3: CASSQDWNLGAFF. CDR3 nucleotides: TGCGCCAGCAGCCAAGATTGGAACCTCGGAGCTTTCTTT.

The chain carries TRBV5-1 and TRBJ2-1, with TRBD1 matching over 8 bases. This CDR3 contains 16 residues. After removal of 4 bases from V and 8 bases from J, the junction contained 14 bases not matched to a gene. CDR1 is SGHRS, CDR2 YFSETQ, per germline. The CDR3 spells CASSPRGRGPGDEQFF. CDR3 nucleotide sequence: TGCGCCAGCAGCCCCCGGGGCAGGGGGCCGGGTGATGAGCAGTTCTTC.

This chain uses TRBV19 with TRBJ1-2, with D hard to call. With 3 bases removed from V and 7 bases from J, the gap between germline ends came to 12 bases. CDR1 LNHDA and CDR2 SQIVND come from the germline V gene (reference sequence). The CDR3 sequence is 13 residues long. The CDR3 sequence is CASSIGEVGGYTF. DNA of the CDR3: TGTGCCAGTAGTATTGGGGAAGTAGGTGGCTACACCTTC.

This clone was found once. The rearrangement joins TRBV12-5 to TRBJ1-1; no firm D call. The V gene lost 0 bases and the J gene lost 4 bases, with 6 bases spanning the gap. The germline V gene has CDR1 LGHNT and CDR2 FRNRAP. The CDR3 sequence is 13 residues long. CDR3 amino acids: CASGLVVGTEAFF. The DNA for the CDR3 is TGTGCTAGTGGTTTGGTGGTGGGCACTGAAGCTTTCTTT.